Presented here are 21 T cell receptor beta chains from one specimen sequenced in a study of response to subunit inactivated influenza vaccine. TCRdb re-analysed the RT-PCR reads in MiXCR, keeping a single row per CDR3 protein. The data show fewer than 400,000 distinct CDR3 sequences, 21% seen once. The material was PBMCs from blood, obtained less than 22 months after vaccination. These receptors all stem from a man aged 50 to 75 who received an inactivated influenza vaccine.

This clonotype has more than one count but fewer than ten. The chain links TRBV25-1 to TRBJ1-2; 7 bases fit TRBD1. The length of the CDR3 is 13 residues. Trimming removed 4 bases from V and 8 bases from J; junction bases left unmatched: 7. Germline-derived CDR1 and CDR2 are MGHDK and SYGVNS. CDR3 bases: TGTGCCAGCAGTGCGCAGGGGGTGGTCGGCTACACCTTC. Protein product: CASSAQGVVGYTF.

The V and J genes are TRBV20-1 and TRBJ1-5; no definite D call. Germline lookup yields CDR1 DFQATT and CDR2 SNEGSKA (reference sequence). The CDR3 covers 16 residues. V was shortened by 3 bases and J by 2 bases, with 17 bases between the two germline ends. The CDR3 DNA reads as TGCAGTGCTAGCCACGGACCGGGTTGGGGCAATCAGCCCCAGCATTTT. It translates to CSASHGPGWGNQPQHF.

This clonotype was counted at least ten times. The V call is TRBV12-3 or TRBV12-4, the J call TRBJ1-2; the D gene is possibly TRBD1 (5 bases). CDR3 length equals 13 residues. Deletions cut 0 bases from V and 5 bases from J, with 7 bases between. The CDR3 loop reads CASSLAGTYGYTF. The CDR3 region has the DNA TGTGCCAGCAGTTTAGCCGGGACTTATGGCTACACCTTC.

This clonotype came up a few times. The V gene is TRBV29-1, the J gene TRBJ2-2, with 8 nucleotides matching TRBD2. V shed 5 bases and J 5 bases; nucleotides not matched to a gene: 7. CDR1 is SQVTM, CDR2 ANQGSEA, per germline. There are 14 residues in the CDR3. This CDR3 is CSVRAGVDTGELFF. Written as DNA, the CDR3 is TGCAGCGTTCGAGCGGGAGTAGATACCGGGGAGCTGTTTTTT.

This clonotype was found a few times. The rearrangement links TRBV5-1 to TRBJ2-1; maybe TRBD1 (6 bases). This CDR3 spans 17 amino acids. Trimming removed 1 base from V and 0 bases from J, with 14 bases in between. The germline CDR1 and CDR2 sequences are SGHRS and YFSETQ. CDR3 residues: CASSLNPGASSYNEQFF. CDR3 nucleotides: TGCGCCAGCAGCTTGAACCCAGGGGCGAGCTCCTACAATGAGCAGTTCTTC. Drawing the rest from reference TRBV5-1 and TRBJ2-1, the complete variable domain is KAGVTQTPRYLIKTRGQQVTLSCSPISGHRSVSWYQQTPGQGLQFLFEYFSETQRNKGNFPGRFSGRQFSNSRSEMNVSTLELGDSALYLCASSLNPGASSYNEQFFGPGTRLTVL.

This chain uses TRBV19 with TRBJ2-3; TRBD2 aligns across 7 bases. The CDR3 length is 13 residues. CDR1 is LNHDA and CDR2 is SQIVND in the germline V gene (reference sequence). With V trimmed by 0 bases and J by 15 bases, 9 bases remained unmatched. The CDR3 nucleotides read TGTGCCAGTAGTATAGATGTGGCGGGAGTGGCCTATTTT. Translated, it gives CASSIDVAGVAYF.

This rearrangement joins TRBV3-1 to TRBJ2-2; 8 bases line up with TRBD1. This CDR3 contains 16 residues. Germline-derived CDR1 and CDR2 are LGHDT and YNNKEL (reference sequence). Trimming removed 2 bases from V and 7 bases from J; junction bases left unmatched: 9. The CDR3 nucleotides are TGTGCCAGCAGCCAAAACGCAGGGGGCGCGATCGGGGAGCTGTTTTTT. This encodes CASSQNAGGAIGELFF.

This clonotype was seen only a few times. The rearrangement joins TRBV11-2 to TRBJ1-1, with unresolved D. This CDR3 spans 14 amino acids. Germline V gene data show CDR1 as SGHAT and CDR2 as FQNNGV. The V gene lost 2 bases and the J gene lost 0 bases, with 7 bases spanning the gap. The CDR3 region has the DNA TGTGCCAGCAGCTTAATTAAAATGAACACTGAAGCTTTCTTT. The encoded protein is CASSLIKMNTEAFF.

In its sample, this clonotype was seen a few times. One end of the junction fails to match germline, which may point to a read error. V gene TRBV7-9 combines with J gene TRBJ2-7; 7 bases match TRBD1. Germline CDR1 SEHNR, CDR2 FQNEAQ (reference sequence). The CDR3 is 15 residues long. Here the CDR3 reads CASSLHTGVSNEQYF. The CDR3 region has the DNA TGTGCCAGCAGCTTACATACAGGGGTCTCCAACGAGCAGTACTTC.

This clonotype has a handful of counts. The V gene is TRBV14, the J gene TRBJ2-7; tentative D call: TRBD2 (6 bases). The germline V gene encodes CDR1 SGHDN and CDR2 FVKESK. Trimming shortened V by 1 base and J by 6 bases, and 10 bases separated the two germline ends. CDR3 length: 13 residues. CDR3 nucleotide sequence: TGTGCCAGCAGCCAAGTCCCCGGGGGCGAGCAGTACTTC. The encoded protein is CASSQVPGGEQYF.

The CDR3 DNA reads as TGCGCCAGCAGCTTCCAACGGCCGGTCGGAGAGACCCAGTACTTC. Amino acid sequence: CASSFQRPVGETQYF. The gene calls are TRBV5-1 and TRBJ2-5, with D unclear. The germline V and J ends were trimmed by 2 bases and 4 bases, with 15 bases remaining between them. Germline lookup yields CDR1 SGHRS and CDR2 YFSETQ. The CDR3 runs 15 residues.

The count of this clonotype is one. The V and J genes are TRBV19 and TRBJ1-2; 7 nucleotides align to TRBD1. CDR1 is LNHDA, CDR2 SQIVND, per germline (reference sequence). The CDR3 loop spans 13 amino acids. The V gene end was trimmed by 7 bases and the J gene end by 8 bases; junction bases not matched to a gene: 10. The CDR3 DNA follows: TGTGCCAGTAAGTCCCGGGACAGAGGAGGCTACACCTTC. Protein product: CASKSRDRGGYTF.

This rearrangement joins TRBV28 to TRBJ2-5, with 9 bases matching TRBD2. The CDR3 covers 18 residues. With 5 bases clipped from V and 1 base from J, the junction kept 14 bases outside the gene matches. Per germline, CDR1 MDHEN and CDR2 SYDVKM. This chain's CDR3 is CASSPLPGSGGSQETQYF. The DNA of the CDR3 is TGTGCCAGCAGTCCCCTTCCGGGTAGCGGGGGATCCCAAGAGACCCAGTACTTC.

The CDR3 protein is CASSDRTGRNTGELFF. The DNA of the CDR3 is TGTGCCAGCAGTGACAGGACAGGGAGAAACACCGGGGAGCTGTTTTTT. The V gene is TRBV6-1, the J gene TRBJ2-2; 8 bases fit TRBD1. The junction had 5 bases not matched to a gene; V was cut back by 3 bases and J by 2 bases. Germline assignment: CDR1 MNHNS and CDR2 SASEGT. The CDR3 extends over 16 amino acids.

The chain combines TRBV7-2 with TRBJ2-1; D might be TRBD1 or TRBD2, each matching 5 bases. Germline-derived CDR1 and CDR2 are SGHTA and FQGNSA. Trimming shortened V by 0 bases and J by 8 bases, and 11 bases separated the two germline ends. The CDR3 consists of 14 residues. The CDR3 reads CASSLARGGHEQFF. The CDR3 bases are TGTGCCAGCAGCTTAGCGCGTGGGGGACATGAGCAGTTCTTC.

This clonotype was seen only a few times. The chain carries TRBV20-1 and TRBJ2-3; TRBD2 matches 13 bases. From germline, CDR1 is DFQATT and CDR2 SNEGSKA (reference sequence). CDR3 length: 16 amino acids. The ends lost 3 bases at V and 2 bases at J; junction bases unmatched: 5. CDR3 protein: CSASRLAGGLTDTQYF. The CDR3 DNA reads as TGCAGTGCTAGCCGACTAGCGGGGGGTCTCACAGATACGCAGTATTTT.

This rearrangement joins TRBV4-1 to TRBJ1-1, with D tentatively TRBD1 (5 bases). CDR1 MGHRA and CDR2 YSYEKL come from the germline V gene. The V gene lost 2 bases and the J gene lost 3 bases, with 10 bases spanning the gap. The CDR3 totals 14 residues. In DNA, the CDR3 is TGCGCCAGCAGCCAATGGTTAGGGGACACTGAAGCTTTCTTT. Its translation is CASSQWLGDTEAFF.

The chain has TRBV20-1 and TRBJ1-5, with a weak D call TRBD1 (6 bases). V lost 0 bases, J lost 3 bases, and 18 bases lay in between. The CDR3 has 17 residues. Germline CDR1 is DFQATT and CDR2 is SNEGSKA (reference sequence). The CDR3: CSARDHQGWGNNQPQHF. The CDR3 bases are TGCAGTGCTAGAGATCACCAGGGGTGGGGGAACAATCAGCCCCAGCATTTT.

CDR3 bases: TGTGCCAGCAGTCTGGGACAGGGGAGTTTGGCTTTCTTT. This encodes CASSLGQGSLAFF. The V and J genes are TRBV12-3 or TRBV12-4 and TRBJ1-1; TRBD1 agrees at 10 bases. The CDR3 is made up of 13 amino acids. V gave up 5 bases and J gave up 11 bases; unmatched junction bases: 8.

This clonotype appeared many times. Here the CDR3 reads CASSPDRSYGYTF. The CDR3 region has the DNA TGCGCCAGCAGCCCGGACAGAAGCTATGGCTACACCTTC. V is TRBV4-3 and J is TRBJ1-2; perhaps TRBD1 as D (6 bases). Trimming pared 4 bases from V and 4 bases from J, leaving 10 bases between. The CDR3 contains 13 residues. Germline loops: CDR1 LGHNA, CDR2 YSLEER.

This clonotype was detected only a few times. The chain carries TRBV2 and TRBJ1-5; D not resolved. Trimming removed 4 bases from V and 7 bases from J, with 11 bases in between. The CDR3 consists of 13 residues. Germline CDR1 reads SNHLY; CDR2 reads FYNNEI. The CDR3 is CASSGEGGQPQHF. The CDR3 region has the DNA TGTGCCAGCAGTGGGGAGGGAGGCCAGCCCCAGCATTTT.